These T cell receptor beta chains were read from a single sample in a study of response to subunit inactivated influenza vaccine. TCRdb passed the RT-PCR reads through MiXCR, listing each CDR3 protein once. Of 500,000 to 600,000 distinct CDR3 sequences listed, roughly 13% are singletons. The material was PBMCs from blood, obtained 45 days after vaccination. All receptors come from a man aged 50 to 60 who received an inactivated influenza vaccine. Both conserved end residues are part of each CDR3. D genes are given only for firm matches. The size entry is marked missing in some rows and otherwise reads once, few, many or a size class.

d_gene	v_gene	j_gene	abundance	CDR3nt	CDR3aa
TRBD2	TRBV4-2	TRBJ2-2	many	TGTGCCAGCAGCCGGGTCGGGCACGGGGGGGCATCCGGGGAGCTGTTTTTT	CASSRVGHGGASGELFF
NA	TRBV5-1	TRBJ2-3	many	TGCGCCAGCGGCTCACTTACAGGGTATACGCAGTATTTT	CASGSLTGYTQYF
NA	TRBV4-2	TRBJ2-1	few	TGTGCCAGCAGCCAACCAACAGGGTCGTACTCCTACAATGAGCAGTTCTTC	CASSQPTGSYSYNEQFF
TRBD1	TRBV28	TRBJ2-7	NA	TGTGCCAGCAGTACCCTCTCGGACAGGGGTCGGTACGAGCAGTACTTC	CASSTLSDRGRYEQYF
TRBD2	TRBV2	TRBJ2-1	few	TGTGCCAGCAGGCCCCCCAGCGGGGCCTACAATGAGCAGTTCTTC	CASRPPSGAYNEQFF
NA	TRBV5-1	TRBJ1-1	NA	TGCGCCAGCAGCCCCTTGCCCCAGGGACAGAACACTGAAGCTTTCTTT	CASSPLPQGQNTEAFF
NA	TRBV6-5	TRBJ2-3	NA	TGTGCCAGCAGTTTCGTACCTACTCCCACAGATACGCAGTATTTT	CASSFVPTPTDTQYF
NA	TRBV10-1	TRBJ2-3	NA	TGCGCCAGCAGTGATCGTCCAGGGATCGTTGCCACAGATACGCAGTATTTT	CASSDRPGIVATDTQYF
TRBD2	TRBV4-3	TRBJ2-2	NA	TGCGCCAGCAGCCAAGATCGACTAGCGGGATATACCGGGGAGCTGTTTTTT	CASSQDRLAGYTGELFF
NA	TRBV7-2	TRBJ2-2	NA	TGTGCCAGCAGCTTAGAAGGGGCAGCGAACACCGGGGAGCTGTTTTTT	CASSLEGAANTGELFF
NA	TRBV7-6	TRBJ1-3	few	TGTGCCAGCAGCCGAATGGGGGTTGGAGGAAACACCATATATTTT	CASSRMGVGGNTIYF
TRBD2	TRBV5-1	TRBJ2-2	many	TGCGCCAGCAGCTTGGCCTCTAGCGGACACACCGGGGAGCTGTTTTTT	CASSLASSGHTGELFF
NA	TRBV6-2/TRBV6-3	TRBJ2-7	few	TGTGCCAGCAGTAAACACTCGAGCTCCTACGAGCAGTACTTC	CASSKHSSSYEQYF
TRBD2	TRBV27	TRBJ2-5	few	TGTGCCAGCAGTTCTCTTAGCGGGACAGAGACCCAGTACTTC	CASSSLSGTETQYF
NA	TRBV6-2/TRBV6-3	TRBJ2-7	NA	TGTGCCAGCCGTCGGAACGGGAGGGGGCCCTACGAGCAGTACTTC	CASRRNGRGPYEQYF
TRBD2	TRBV5-1	TRBJ2-2	few	TGCGCCAGCAGCTTCCCGGGGACTAGCGGGGGAAACACCGGGGAGCTGTTTTTT	CASSFPGTSGGNTGELFF